The 22 T cell receptor beta chains below all came from one sample that was sequenced in a study of glioma-infiltrating T cells. TCR alpha and beta CDR3 regions were amplified from RNA using iRepertoire nested multiplex PCR. TCRdb re-analysed the multiplex PCR reads in MiXCR, keeping a single row per CDR3 protein. Of some 150,000 distinct CDR3 sequences listed, around 40% are singletons. The sample comprised glioma tissue, nonneoplastic brain tissue, or PBMCs (not recorded which). The receptors were sampled from a human donor with low-grade glioma or glioblastoma, undergoing nonglioma brain surgery, or in good health (not recorded which).

This clonotype appeared a few times. This chain uses TRBV6-2 or TRBV6-3 with TRBJ2-4, with D tentatively TRBD1 or TRBD2 (7 bases each). Trimming pared 5 bases from V and 3 bases from J, leaving 17 bases between. Germline values: CDR1 MNHEY, CDR2 SVGEGT. The CDR3 covers 16 residues. CDR3 amino acids: CASSPISGGVKNIQYF. The CDR3, as DNA: TGTGCCAGCAGTCCCATCTCAGGGGGGGTCAAAAACATTCAGTACTTC.

This clonotype was observed at least ten times. The chain uses TRBV6-1 and TRBJ2-5; a weak D match, TRBD1 (5 bases). The germline gives CDR1 MNHNS, CDR2 SASEGT. The CDR3 consists of 14 residues. Trimming removed 2 bases at V and 5 bases at J, with 12 bases between. CDR3 sequence: CASSESLGVETQYF. CDR3 bases: TGTGCCAGCAGTGAATCGTTAGGGGTTGAGACCCAGTACTTC.

The chain couples TRBV6-1 to TRBJ2-7; D remains ambiguous. V lost 5 bases, J lost 3 bases, and 14 bases lay in between. The CDR3 loop spans 14 amino acids. Germline V gives CDR1 MNHNS, CDR2 SASEGT. The CDR3 here is CASSQRTAIYEQYF. The CDR3 DNA follows: TGTGCCAGCAGTCAACGGACGGCCATCTACGAGCAGTACTTC.

This chain joins TRBV4-1 and TRBJ2-1; D is tentatively TRBD1 or TRBD2 (5 bases each). Deletions cut 3 bases from V and 8 bases from J, with 17 bases between. The CDR3 loop spans 15 amino acids. Germline-derived CDR1 and CDR2 are MGHRA and YSYEKL. Here the CDR3 DNA reads TGCGCCAGCAGCCAGGGACCCAGTGGGAACGATGAGCAGTTCTTC. This translates into CASSQGPSGNDEQFF.

In its sample, this clonotype was seen a few times. This sequence joins TRBV20-1 and TRBJ1-6, with TRBD1 matching 9 bases. Unmatched junction bases numbered 4, after V lost 6 bases and J lost 7 bases. This CDR3 is built from 13 residues. CDR1 and CDR2 from the germline V gene are DFQATT and SNEGSKA (reference sequence). The CDR3 region has the DNA TGCAGTGCCGACACAGGGGGCAATTCACCCCTCCACTTT. Residues: CSADTGGNSPLHF.

This clonotype has just a few counts. J is TRBJ2-7 and V is TRBV27, with D uncertain. In germline, CDR1 is MNHEY, CDR2 SMNVEV (reference sequence). This CDR3 has 14 residues. Trimming took off 5 bases at V and 3 bases at J, with 14 bases between the two ends. CDR3 nucleotide sequence: TGTGCCAGCAGTAGAGGTCAGGCCTACTACGAGCAGTACTTC. The encoded protein is CASSRGQAYYEQYF.

The gene calls are TRBV6-2 or TRBV6-3 and TRBJ2-7; D may be TRBD2 (5 bases). Germline CDR1 reads MNHEY; CDR2 reads SVGEGT. The CDR3 loop spans 13 amino acids. The CDR3 DNA reads as TGTGCAATTCAGACTACAGTTACCTACGAGCAGTACTTC. Translating it yields CAIQTTVTYEQYF.

The V call is TRBV5-1, the J call TRBJ1-1; a possible D gene is TRBD1 (6 bases). The CDR3 loop spans 14 amino acids. Germline-derived CDR1 and CDR2 are SGHRS and YFSETQ. V shed 8 bases and J shed 0 bases, with 14 bases lying between them. The CDR3 DNA sequence: TGCGCCAGTAGAACCGGGACACTGAACACTGAAGCTTTCTTT. Translating gives CASRTGTLNTEAFF.

The chain couples TRBV20-1 to TRBJ2-3; 11 bases align to TRBD2. From germline, CDR1 is DFQATT and CDR2 SNEGSKA (reference sequence). The J segment lost 4 bases and the V segment lost 3 bases, leaving 3 bases of the junction unmatched. There are 14 residues in the CDR3. The CDR3 DNA reads TGCAGTGCTAGTAATAGCGGGAGGGCAGATACGCAGTATTTT. Translating gives CSASNSGRADTQYF.

This clonotype was counted between two and nine times. The genes are TRBV7-9 and TRBJ2-1, with TRBD2 identical over 9 bases. The J segment lost 0 bases and the V segment lost 5 bases, leaving 5 bases of the junction unmatched. The CDR3 has 16 amino acids. Per germline, CDR1 SEHNR and CDR2 FQNEAQ (reference sequence). In DNA, the CDR3 is TGTGCCAGCAGCGAGTATAGCGGGGGCTCCTACAATGAGCAGTTCTTC. Protein: CASSEYSGGSYNEQFF.

CDR3 loop: CSVEWPGHTQYF. CDR3 coding DNA: TGCAGCGTTGAGTGGCCGGGGCATACGCAGTATTTT. This chain uses TRBV29-1 with TRBJ2-3; D tentatively fits TRBD1 or TRBD2 (5 bases each). V lost 3 bases, J lost 7 bases, and 11 bases lay in between. Per germline, CDR1 SQVTM and CDR2 ANQGSEA. This CDR3 region has 12 residues.

The chain couples TRBV6-2 or TRBV6-3 to TRBJ1-2, with TRBD1 as a possible D gene (6 bases). Per germline, CDR1 MNHEY and CDR2 SVGEGT. The V gene lost 0 bases and the J gene lost 9 bases, with 11 bases spanning the gap. The CDR3 covers 13 residues. CDR3 nucleotides: TGTGCCAGCAGTTACTCGAGGGGGGGCCGCTACACCTTC. Translated: CASSYSRGGRYTF.

The V call is TRBV18, the J call TRBJ2-1, with D hard to call. Germline CDR1 is KGHSH and CDR2 is LQKENI. The CDR3 has 16 amino acids. V shed 4 bases and J shed 1 base, with 14 bases lying between them. CDR3 nucleotides: TGTGCCAGCTCACGGCTTCCTGGGTATTCCTACAATGAGCAGTTCTTC. It encodes CASSRLPGYSYNEQFF.

This clonotype was seen a handful of times. This sequence joins TRBV24-1 and TRBJ2-7, with 7 bases lining up with TRBD1. Trimming removed 0 bases from V and 1 base from J; junction bases left unmatched: 5. The CDR3 length is 16 residues. CDR1 and CDR2 (germline): KGHDR, SFDVKD. This CDR3 is CATSDLSGTESYEQYF. CDR3 in DNA: TGTGCCACCAGTGATTTGTCCGGGACAGAGTCCTACGAGCAGTACTTC.

V and J are TRBV6-1 and TRBJ1-6; 8 nucleotides line up with TRBD1. There are 13 residues in the CDR3. CDR1 MNHNS and CDR2 SASEGT come from the germline V gene. V lost 7 bases and J lost 8; bases outside the gene matches: 4. The CDR3 loop is CASTPDRDSPLHF. The DNA for the CDR3 is TGTGCCAGCACCCCGGACAGGGATTCACCCCTCCACTTT.

The gene calls are TRBV7-9 and TRBJ1-1, with D unclear. The CDR3 extends over 12 amino acids. The germline CDR1 and CDR2 sequences are SEHNR and FQNEAQ (reference sequence). The germline V and J ends were trimmed by 2 bases and 7 bases, with 8 bases remaining between them. The CDR3 DNA reads TGTGCCAGCAGCTTAAATGAAGGTGAAGCTTTCTTT. Translation: CASSLNEGEAFF.

As to this clonotype: Germline and junction disagree at one end, which may indicate a read error. The chain combines TRBV20-1 with TRBJ1-6, with 12 bases that match TRBD1. Looked up from germline, CDR1 is DFQATT and CDR2 is SNEGSKA (reference sequence). The CDR3 contains 15 residues. CDR3 protein: CSAAGQGAYSSPLHF. The CDR3 DNA is TGCAGTGCTGCGGGACAGGGGGCTTATAGTTCACCCCTCCACTTT.

The V gene is TRBV7-2, the J gene TRBJ2-3; D is tentatively TRBD1 or TRBD2 (5 bases each). This CDR3 contains 15 residues. Germline-derived CDR1 and CDR2 are SGHTA and FQGNSA. Trimming took 3 bases from V and 2 from J, leaving 12 bases between them. CDR3 nucleotide sequence: TGTGCCAGCAGCTTCGAGGGGATTTACACAGATACGCAGTATTTT. Translation: CASSFEGIYTDTQYF.

This chain joins TRBV6-1 and TRBJ2-1, with 9 bases identical to TRBD2. The V gene's germline CDR1 is MNHNS and CDR2 SASEGT. V lost 4 bases, J lost 1 base, and 2 bases stayed unmatched. The CDR3 covers 15 residues. The DNA of the CDR3 is TGTGCCAGCAGTGTTCTAGCGGGGTCCTACAATGAGCAGTTCTTC. Translating it yields CASSVLAGSYNEQFF.

This chain uses TRBV7-2 with TRBJ2-5; D not certain. From germline, CDR1 is SGHTA and CDR2 FQGNSA. The CDR3 is 15 residues long. V lost 5 bases to trimming and J lost 5 bases, with 18 bases between them. The CDR3 bases are TGTGCCAGCAGCAAAGGGCTAAGGGCGTCGGAGACCCAGTACTTC. Protein sequence: CASSKGLRASETQYF. The full variable domain, completed using reference TRBV7-2 and TRBJ2-5, is GAGVSQSPSNKVTEKGKDVELRCDPISGHTALYWYRQSLGQGLEFLIYFQGNSAPDKSGLPSDRFSAERTGGSVSTLTIQRTQQEDSAVYLCASSKGLRASETQYFGPGTRLLVL.

In its sample, this clonotype was seen a few times. This chain connects TRBV6-1 to TRBJ1-2; D gene uncertain. V was trimmed by 1 base and J by 5 bases, leaving 11 bases between them. The CDR3 contains 14 residues. Germline V gene lookup returns CDR1 MNHNS and CDR2 SASEGT. CDR3 coding DNA: TGTGCCAGCAGTGAAGGGACTCCCCCTTATGGCTACACCTTC. Translated: CASSEGTPPYGYTF.

The chain couples TRBV3-1 to TRBJ1-6, with D hard to call. V was shortened by 10 bases and J by 7 bases, with 14 bases between the two germline ends. Germline V gene sequence: CDR1 LGHDT, CDR2 YNNKEL (reference sequence). This CDR3 spans 13 amino acids. CDR3 in DNA: TGTGCCATCAGTGATGGGAGCAATTCACCCCTCCACTTT. This gives the protein CAISDGSNSPLHF.